This is a list of T cell receptor beta chains from one sample in a study of long-term antiretroviral therapy in people with HIV. Only in-frame clones appear in the TCRdb table, and some are missing; sequencing was by immunoSEQ multiplex PCR. This sample yields roughly 23,000 clones, of which around 80% are seen a single time; 3.4% belongs to the top ten. The sample in question was unsorted PBMCs, obtained 1.9 years after starting antiretroviral therapy. These receptors all stem from a woman in her forties or fifties with HIV. CDR3s include the opening cysteine and the closing phenylalanine or tryptophan. D genes are given only for firm matches. Clone size is stated in some rows and not others, as once, few, many or a class when expanded.

J gene	clone size	V gene	D gene	CDR3 DNA	CDR3 protein
TRBJ1-2	NA	TRBV6-5	NA	TGTGCCAGCAGTTCTAACTTGGAGGGCTACACCTTC	CASSSNLEGYTF
TRBJ2-5	NA	TRBV28	NA	TGTGCCAGCAGTTTAGCCTATGGGGTGCAGACCCAGTACTTC	CASSLAYGVQTQYF
TRBJ1-6	NA	TRBV25-1	NA	TGTGCCAGCAGTGACGGTAGGGTAAAGAATTCACCCCTCCACTTT	CASSDGRVKNSPLHF
TRBJ2-3	once	TRBV19	TRBD2	TGTGCCAGTAGTACCGGGGGACTAACGGCGGATACGCAGTATTTT	CASSTGGLTADTQYF
TRBJ2-5	NA	TRBV18	NA	TGTGCCAGCTCACCGGGACTCCGAGGGGAGACCCAGTACTTC	CASSPGLRGETQYF
TRBJ1-2	NA	TRBV6-5	NA	TGTGCCAGCAGTTACGACAGGAACTATGGCTACACCTTC	CASSYDRNYGYTF
TRBJ1-5	NA	TRBV27	NA	TGTGCCAGCAGTTTCGTTGAGAATCAGCCCCAGCATTTT	CASSFVENQPQHF
TRBJ1-2	NA	TRBV28	NA	TGTGCCAGCAGACCCGGATCCTTCTATGGCTACACCTTC	CASRPGSFYGYTF
TRBJ1-4	NA	TRBV27	TRBD1	TGTGCCACCGCCACTCGGGACAGGCCAAATGAAAAACTGTTTTTT	CATATRDRPNEKLFF
TRBJ1-2	NA	TRBV28	TRBD1	TGTGCCAGCAGTCGATGGGACAGGGATAACTATGGCTACACCTTC	CASSRWDRDNYGYTF
TRBJ2-3	NA	TRBV15	NA	TGTGCCACCAGAGGCCGGGGCCCTAGCACAGATACGCAGTATTTT	CATRGRGPSTDTQYF
TRBJ2-3	NA	TRBV5-1	TRBD2	TGCGCCAGCAGCTTCGGGGGGACCGCCACAGATACGCAGTATTTT	CASSFGGTATDTQYF
TRBJ2-7	NA	TRBV9	TRBD1	TGTGCCAGCAGCGCCGAGGGACAGGGGTTCTACGAGCAGTACTTC	CASSAEGQGFYEQYF
TRBJ2-7	NA	TRBV6-1	NA	TGTGCCAGCAGTGAAGGGAGTCTTATCTACGAGCAGTACTTC	CASSEGSLIYEQYF
TRBJ1-6	NA	TRBV5-1	TRBD1	TGCGCCAGCAGCTTCGGGACAGACAATTCACCCCTCCACTTT	CASSFGTDNSPLHF
TRBJ2-7	few	TRBV18	TRBD1	TGTGCCAGCTCCCCATATCGGGACAGTTCCTACGAGCAGTACTTC	CASSPYRDSSYEQYF
TRBJ1-2	NA	TRBV6-5	TRBD1	TGTGCCAGCAGGTGGAGGGACAGGGAAAGTTTC	CASRWRDRESF
TRBJ2-3	NA	TRBV4-2	TRBD2	TGTGCCAGCAGCCAAGTAGAGCGGGGGGGCGTAGATACGCAGTATTTT	CASSQVERGGVDTQYF
TRBJ1-1	NA	TRBV2	NA	TGTGCCAGCAAGGACGGTATGAACACTGAAGCTTTCTTT	CASKDGMNTEAFF
TRBJ2-5	NA	TRBV5-1	TRBD2	TGCGCCAGCAGCTCCGGACTAGCGGGGGGGCCGAGGGCAGGAGAGACCCAGTACTTC	CASSSGLAGGPRAGETQYF
TRBJ1-1	NA	TRBV6-5	TRBD1	TGTGCCAGCACCCAGGGACAGGGGAACACTGAAGCTTTCTTT	CASTQGQGNTEAFF
TRBJ2-4	NA	TRBV19	TRBD2	TGTGCCAGTAGTACCGGACTAGTTGCACCCTACAGTCTAGCCAAAAACATTCAGTACTTC	CASSTGLVAPYSLAKNIQYF
TRBJ1-6	NA	TRBV6-5	NA	TGTGCCAGCAGTTACTCCTGGACAAGCTATAATTCACCCCTCCACTTT	CASSYSWTSYNSPLHF
TRBJ1-2	NA	TRBV5-8	NA	TGTGCCAGCAGCTTCGCAACCTATGGCTACACCTTC	CASSFATYGYTF
TRBJ2-2	NA	TRBV6-6	NA	TGTGCCAGCAGGGTGACACGGGAAACCGGGGAGCTGTTTTTT	CASRVTRETGELFF
TRBJ2-5	NA	TRBV2	NA	TGTGCCAGCAGCCTCGACTTAGACGTTTTTACAGGGAAACAGACCCAGTACTTC	CASSLDLDVFTGKQTQYF
TRBJ2-1	NA	TRBV2	NA	TGTGCCAGCTGCGGATCCTACAATGAGCAGTTCTTC	CASCGSYNEQFF
TRBJ1-1	NA	TRBV11-2	NA	TGTGCCAGCAGCGGCACCGTTAACACTGAAGCTTTCTTT	CASSGTVNTEAFF
TRBJ2-7	NA	TRBV7-2	NA	TGTGCCAGCAGCTTAGCGCCCGGGGATGAGCAGTACTTC	CASSLAPGDEQYF
TRBJ2-7	NA	TRBV4-3	NA	TGCGCCAGCAGCCAAGGCCGGGACACGGGATACGAGCAGTACTTC	CASSQGRDTGYEQYF
TRBJ1-6	NA	TRBV19	NA	TGTGCCAGTAGTATAACGTGGATGAATTCACCCCTCCACTTT	CASSITWMNSPLHF
TRBJ1-2	NA	TRBV4-3	NA	TGCGCCAGCAGCCAAGCAGTTAAGCCGATTAACTATGGCTACACCTTC	CASSQAVKPINYGYTF
TRBJ1-2	NA	TRBV7-2	TRBD1	TGTGCCAGCAGCGCCCTACAGGGGGCCGGAGGCTATGGCTACACCTTC	CASSALQGAGGYGYTF